This TCR beta chain came from a study of human T cells and chemical hapten exposure (TCRdb year 2021). At the level of the whole study: For sensitization, 2% DPC in acetone was applied to a roughly 2 cm by roughly 2 cm area of upper inner arm skin. In alopecia patients, the study followed how the peripheral blood TCR repertoire changed in vivo over primary and secondary sensitization to diphenylcyclopropenone (DPC), a hapten. The libraries were sequenced as a pool, and the TCR yield per sample differed mostly because of small variations in library volumes within the pool. Weekly therapeutic DPC doses were additionally applied to the scalp of patients throughout the roughly 26-week study period. Blood samples were taken from patients before sensitization (week 0) and then at 2, 6 and about 24 weeks after DPC sensitization. Patch tests used Finn chambers with 0.01% DPC on the upper back, scored after 6 days by International Contact Dermatitis Research Group standards. Most of the patients in the cohort were female, and the cohort covered alopecia areata with under or over 50% scalp involvement, alopecia totalis and alopecia universalis. Some 29 alopecia patients provided blood for TCR sequencing at one to four time points (pre-sensitization, 2, 6 and 24 weeks). The paper as a whole reports these results and caveats: Compared with pre-sensitization or healthy control sets, expanded TCRs formed significantly more large CDR3 similarity clusters, which is consistent with antigen-driven responses. Repeated subsampling changed both the strength of the expansion versus patch-test correlation and the threshold at which the correlation became significant. A positive correlation was found between the number of PT1 expanded TCRs and patch test score, with significance reached at thresholds 8, 16 and 32 but not 4. Because all patients had alopecia, a presumed autoimmune disease, the immune response of the patients might differ from that of healthy individuals. The number of TCRs above 1 in 1000 frequency did not change with DPC sensitization; there was no evidence of global repertoire structure alterations.

Library preparation used RACE. Sequenced on a NextSeq 500. During library preparation, unique molecular identifiers were attached to individual cDNA molecules so that TCRs could be counted in a quantitative, reproducible way. Each blood RNA sample was used to sequence both TCR alpha and TCR beta chains. Per the authors' processing: A median of about 89,000 TCRs per sample was observed, with a range of roughly 20,000 to 700,000. V, J and CDR3 annotation of the TCR reads was carried out using the Decombinator software suite. Every sample was subsampled to the same number of TCRs (28,000) for the PS versus PT1 abundance plots. Expanded TCRs were defined as absent before sensitization and observed at least eight times at the 2-week time point. TCRdb itself trimmed the public reads at Q25 with fastp, ran MiXCR and retained productive beta chains. Records with the same CDR3 protein are collapsed into one entry carrying the most frequent genes and DNA. TCRdb's processing, not the authors' own work, is the source of the V and J calls. The sample table records some 38,000 distinct CDR3 sequences; approximately 7.6% of these occur just once. The ten largest clonotypes hold 1% to 1.5% of the sample.

The CDR3 sequence holds 16 residues, the cysteine and phenylalanine included. Only the CDR3 portion is preserved as DNA: 48 bases, with reading frame beginning at the first base. The junction shows trimming of 2 bases on V and 2 bases on J, and the gene matches do not reach 8 bases of it. Reading the germline V gene gives CDR1 MNHEY and CDR2 SVGAGI. The time point tag for this specimen amounts to: pre-sensitization, week 0. The sample's treatment or condition label, decoded: therapeutic diphenylcyclopropenone sensitization with weekly scalp DPC. At every patch-test visit, the blood draw took place before the patch test was put on. To be eligible, patients had to be aged 18 to 70, diagnosed with alopecia and judged suitable for DPC therapy, while pregnant patients were excluded. Total RNA was extracted from unfractionated whole blood collected in Tempus Blood RNA tubes. This clonotype was observed at least ten times. Which antigen it targets is not known. Base qualities are not at hand, and no much larger clone is one base apart.

Recombination linked TRBV6-5 to TRBJ1-2, and TRBD1 matches 7 of the central bases. The sequencing here drew on whole blood, taken in connection with sensitization to the hapten diphenylcyclopropenone (DPC). This receptor was identified in a woman aged 45 to 65 with alopecia areata. Some clones in this sample may be carry-over from other donors' samples. CDR3 protein: CASSYIGQAENYGYTF. DNA sequence: TGTGCCAGCAGTTACATAGGACAGGCCGAGAACTATGGCTACACCTTC.